In its sample, the clone carrying this T cell receptor beta chain was seen a few times. CDR3 size: 16 residues. The V and J ends lost 4 bases and 3 bases respectively, with 15 bases between them. Looked up from germline, CDR1 is LGHDT and CDR2 is YNNKEL (reference sequence). PCR was performed a second time for about 7 to 11 cycles using a sample-barcoded 5' primer and a J-beta primer mix. A single record per CDR3 protein comes from TCRdb applying MiXCR to the 5' RACE reads. The sample lists 600,000 to 1,000,000 distinct CDR3 sequences; 25% were seen once. These data are taken from a study of blood T cells in healthy people across ages. This sample also appeared in a second study, on T cells of mothers and their children.

The chain carries TRBV3-1 and TRBJ1-4; D call uncertain. The TCR was taken from a boy aged 5-17 years in good health. Sequencing was carried out using blood. CDR3 sequence reads: CASSPGEGVPNEKLFF. The CDR3 nucleotides read TGTGCCAGCAGCCCCGGCGAGGGTGTACCTAATGAAAAACTGTTTTTT.